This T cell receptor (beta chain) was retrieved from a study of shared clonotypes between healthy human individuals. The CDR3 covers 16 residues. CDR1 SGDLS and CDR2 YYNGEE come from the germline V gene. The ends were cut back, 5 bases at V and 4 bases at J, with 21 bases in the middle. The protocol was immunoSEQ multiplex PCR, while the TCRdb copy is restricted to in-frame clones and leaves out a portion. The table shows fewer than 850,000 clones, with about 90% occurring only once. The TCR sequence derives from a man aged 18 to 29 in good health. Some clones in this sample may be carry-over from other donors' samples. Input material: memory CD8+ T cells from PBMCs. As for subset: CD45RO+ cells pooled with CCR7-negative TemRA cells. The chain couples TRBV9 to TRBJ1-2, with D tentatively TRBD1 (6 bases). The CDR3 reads CASREWGPDESYGYTF. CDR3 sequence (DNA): TGTGCCAGCAGGGAATGGGGGCCGGACGAATCCTATGGCTACACCTTC. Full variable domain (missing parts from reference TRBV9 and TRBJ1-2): DSGVTQTPKHLITATGQRVTLRCSPRSGDLSVYWYQQSLDQGLQFLIQYYNGEERAKGNILERFSAQQFPDLHSELNLSSLELGDSALYFCASREWGPDESYGYTFGSGTRLTVV.